The subject of this entry is one T cell receptor (beta chain). Some clones are missing from TCRdb's copy, which holds only in-frame ones; the method was immunoSEQ multiplex PCR. The repertoire consists of around 150,000 clones, with more than 65% occurring once and the leading ten covering approximately 10%. The entry originates in a study of blood T cell repertoires in COVID-19. The sample comprised PBMCs or T cells enriched from blood (not recorded which). The receptor was isolated from a man in his forties or fifties who had recovered from COVID-19.

In DNA, the CDR3 is TGTGCCACCAGTGATATACCGGGACTAGCGGGGTCAGGCCAAGAGACCCAGTACTTC. Its protein is CATSDIPGLAGSGQETQYF. This rearrangement joins TRBV24-1 to TRBJ2-5, with 13 bases aligning to TRBD2. This CDR3 region has 19 residues. The trim removed 3 bases at V and 1 base at J, leaving 10 bases unmatched. In germline, CDR1 is KGHDR, CDR2 SFDVKD.